This T cell receptor (beta chain) was documented in a study of T cell responses to AZD1222 COVID-19 vaccine. Findings and caveats of the study: Seropositive at baseline were only a handful of AZD1222 recipients. No repertoire was sampled before or during the peak T cell response, only after it.

Note on this clone: Its antigen is unidentified.

TCRdb keeps only in-frame clones here, not all; method: immunoSEQ multiplex PCR. This sample yields some 130,000 clones, of which over 75% are seen a single time; about 17% belongs to the top ten. The sequence was obtained from an adult in good health. The input for sequencing was peripheral blood, taken on day 0 of MenACWY control vaccination.

CDR3 nucleotides: TGTGCCAGTAGTCCCGAGGGCGGGAGGGCCAATGAGCAGTTCTTC. This codes for CASSPEGGRANEQFF. V usage is TRBV19 and J usage is TRBJ2-1, with TRBD2 matching 9 bases. The junction had 8 bases not matched to a gene; V was cut back by 5 bases and J by 6 bases. The CDR3 loop spans 15 amino acids. From germline, CDR1 is LNHDA and CDR2 SQIVND (reference sequence).